One and the same sample provided the 14 T cell receptor beta chains below, sequenced in a study of T-cell reconstitution after alpha-beta-depleted transplantation in children. The TCRbeta library was prepared with unique molecular identifiers. MiXCR, run by TCRdb on the PCR reads, gives a single entry per CDR3 protein. The sample consists of some 830,000 distinct CDR3 sequences, approximately 15% of them appearing once. This specimen consisted of PBMCs, mostly from graft donor cells, obtained 360 days after TCRalphabeta/CD19-depleted stem cell transplant. All receptors come from a male patient under 18 who had a stem cell transplant for acute lymphoblastic leukemia, so the T cells may come from the graft donor.

This chain joins TRBV11-1 and TRBJ2-1, with D possibly matching TRBD2 (5 bases). CDR1 SGHAT and CDR2 FQDESV come from the germline V gene (reference sequence). V gave up 4 bases and J gave up 5 bases, with 18 bases separating them. CDR3 length equals 16 residues. In DNA form, the CDR3 reads TGTGCCAGCAGCTGGAGGTTAGGCGACGGGGACAATGAGCAGTTCTTC. Protein product: CASSWRLGDGDNEQFF. Combining the CDR3 with reference TRBV11-1 and TRBJ2-1 gives the whole variable domain EAEVAQSPRYKITEKSQAVAFWCDPISGHATLYWYRQILGQGPELLVQFQDESVVDDSQLPKDRFSAERLKGVDSTLKIQPAELGDSAMYLCASSWRLGDGDNEQFFGPGTRLTVL.

The sample holds many counts of this clonotype. The genes are TRBV15 and TRBJ2-3; D remains unclear. The CDR3 is 17 amino acids. Germline V gene sequence: CDR1 LNHNV, CDR2 YYDKDF (reference sequence). The ends were cut back, 7 bases at V and 0 bases at J, with 20 bases in the middle. CDR3 DNA sequence: TGTGCCACCACCCCCTTGGCCCCGGGCACTAGCACAGATACGCAGTATTTT. Its protein product is CATTPLAPGTSTDTQYF. Combining the CDR3 with reference TRBV15 and TRBJ2-3 gives the whole variable domain DAMVIQNPRYQVTQFGKPVTLSCSQTLNHNVMYWYQQKSSQAPKLLFHYYDKDFNNEADTPDNFQSRRPNTSFCFLDIRSPGLGDTAMYLCATTPLAPGTSTDTQYFGPGTRLTVL.

This clonotype showed up many times. This chain connects TRBV7-8 to TRBJ2-5, with TRBD2 matching over 10 bases. V gave up 5 bases and J gave up 4 bases; unmatched junction bases: 10. This CDR3 is built from 16 residues. Germline V gene sequence: CDR1 SGHVS, CDR2 FQNEAQ. CDR3 in DNA: TGTGCCAGCAGCCCCCGGAGCGGGAGGGTTGGAGAGACCCAGTACTTC. Protein product: CASSPRSGRVGETQYF.

A remark on this clonotype: This may be a read error: a much more frequent sequence differs by one nucleotide. In this CDR3 the conserved last residue, phenylalanine or tryptophan, is missing, so a read error is likely. The chain is built from TRBV20-1 and TRBJ2-1, with TRBD1 matching 7 bases. The CDR3 extends over 16 amino acids. Germline assignment: CDR1 DFQATT and CDR2 SNEGSKA (reference sequence). Trimming removed 3 bases from V and 0 bases from J; junction bases left unmatched: 8. For the CDR3, the DNA is TGCAGTGCTAGCCCAAGCAGGGGGAGCTCCTACAATGAGCAGTTCTTA. As protein: CSASPSRGSSYNEQFL.

This chain connects TRBV24-1 to TRBJ2-1; 9 bases are a match to TRBD1. Germline CDR1 and CDR2: KGHDR and SFDVKD. CDR3 length: 18 amino acids. J was trimmed by 5 bases and V by 4 bases; bases with no gene match: 14. The CDR3 sequence: CATSDPHRQGGLDNEQFF. DNA of the CDR3: TGTGCCACCAGTGACCCGCACCGACAGGGGGGGTTGGACAATGAGCAGTTCTTC.

This clonotype was seen a handful of times. The rearrangement links TRBV4-1 to TRBJ2-2; D could derive from TRBD1 or TRBD2 (5 bases each). V was pared by 5 bases and J by 5 bases, with 21 bases between. The CDR3 consists of 17 residues. Germline CDR1 and CDR2: MGHRA and YSYEKL. In DNA form, the CDR3 reads TGCGCCAGCAGCACGATCCCAGGGAGTACGTTAACCGGGGAGCTGTTTTTT. Translated, it gives CASSTIPGSTLTGELFF.

The chain has TRBV4-1 and TRBJ2-7; 7 bases match TRBD2. The CDR3 is made up of 18 amino acids. From germline, CDR1 is MGHRA and CDR2 YSYEKL. Trimming took 0 bases from V and 0 from J; bases not matched to a gene: 11. CDR3 DNA: TGCGCCAGCAGCCAAGATCTTGGTAGCGGGCTGGCCTCCTACGAGCAGTACTTC. This encodes CASSQDLGSGLASYEQYF.

This clonotype was counted between two and nine times. The chain joins TRBV12-3 or TRBV12-4 to TRBJ2-4, with no clear D. Trimming cost V 3 bases and J 0 bases, with 12 bases left between them. The CDR3 loop spans 16 amino acids. CDR3 coding DNA: TGTGCCAGCAGTTTCGGTCCCAGGCTAGCCAAAAACATTCAGTACTTC. Translating gives CASSFGPRLAKNIQYF.

The chain combines TRBV7-3 with TRBJ2-2; 7 nucleotides align to TRBD2. Germline V gene lookup returns CDR1 SGHTA and CDR2 FQGTGA. The CDR3 length is 17 residues. With V trimmed by 1 base and J by 6 bases, 11 bases remained unmatched. CDR3 coding DNA: TGTGCCAGCAGCTTAAGCAGACTAGCCCTTTTCCCCGGGGAGCTGTTTTTT. This sequence encodes CASSLSRLALFPGELFF. Variable domain in full (rest from reference TRBV7-3 and TRBJ2-2): GAGVSQTPSNKVTEKGKYVELRCDPISGHTALYWYRQSLGQGPEFLIYFQGTGAADDSGLPNDRFFAVRPEGSVSTLKIQRTERGDSAVYLCASSLSRLALFPGELFFGEGSRLTVL.

The chain links TRBV3-1 to TRBJ2-2; D perhaps matches TRBD1 (5 bases). V was clipped by 4 bases and J by 6 bases, with 12 bases between them. Germline CDR1 is LGHDT and CDR2 is YNNKEL (reference sequence). The CDR3 loop spans 14 amino acids. The CDR3: CASSRIRGSGELFF. The CDR3, as DNA: TGTGCCAGCAGCCGGATTAGGGGATCCGGGGAGCTGTTTTTT.

The chain links TRBV5-1 to TRBJ1-5, with D maybe TRBD1 (5 bases). Trimming pared 0 bases from V and 2 bases from J, leaving 9 bases between. The CDR3 covers 15 residues. In germline, CDR1 is SGHRS, CDR2 YFSETQ. The CDR3 region has the DNA TGCGCCAGCAGCTTGGGCGGACAACGCAATCAGCCCCAGCATTTT. It encodes CASSLGGQRNQPQHF.

This clonotype showed up just a few times. It may be a read error: a sequence one base away is much more abundant. This chain links TRBV9 with TRBJ2-2; D call uncertain. Germline lookup yields CDR1 SGDLS and CDR2 YYNGEE. The ends were cut back, 4 bases at V and 6 bases at J, with 7 bases in the middle. The CDR3 sequence is 12 residues long. CDR3 bases: TGTGCCAGCAGCCCCTACCCCGGGGAGCTGTTTTTT. Translated: CASSPYPGELFF.

In its sample, this clonotype was seen a few times. The gene calls are TRBV12-3 or TRBV12-4 and TRBJ2-7, with TRBD1 matching over 8 bases. V trimming: 5 bases; J trimming: 2 bases; junction bases outside the gene matches: 8. CDR3 length: 15 amino acids. The CDR3 DNA reads as TGTGCCAGCAGTAGGACAGGGTCTTTAACCTACGAGCAGTACTTC. This sequence encodes CASSRTGSLTYEQYF.

In this sample, this clonotype turned up many times. This chain joins TRBV25-1 and TRBJ2-5; TRBD1 is a possible D gene (5 bases). Germline V CDR1 and CDR2: MGHDK, SYGVNS. Trimming cost V 2 bases and J 5 bases, with 18 bases left between them. The CDR3 contains 16 residues. In nucleotides, the CDR3 is TGTGCCAGCAGTGAACGGTTCGGAGCTAACAGGGAGACCCAGTACTTC. This translates into CASSERFGANRETQYF.